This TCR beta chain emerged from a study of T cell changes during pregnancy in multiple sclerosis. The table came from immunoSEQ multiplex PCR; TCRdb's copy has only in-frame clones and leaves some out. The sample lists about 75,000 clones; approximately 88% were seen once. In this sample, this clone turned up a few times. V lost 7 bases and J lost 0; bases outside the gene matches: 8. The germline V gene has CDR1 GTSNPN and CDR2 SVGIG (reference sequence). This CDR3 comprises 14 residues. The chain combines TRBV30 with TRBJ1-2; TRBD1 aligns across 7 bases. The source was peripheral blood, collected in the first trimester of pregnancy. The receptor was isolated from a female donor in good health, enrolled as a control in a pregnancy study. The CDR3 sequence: CAFPRQGTNYGYTF. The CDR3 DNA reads TGTGCCTTCCCTAGACAGGGAACTAACTATGGCTACACCTTC.